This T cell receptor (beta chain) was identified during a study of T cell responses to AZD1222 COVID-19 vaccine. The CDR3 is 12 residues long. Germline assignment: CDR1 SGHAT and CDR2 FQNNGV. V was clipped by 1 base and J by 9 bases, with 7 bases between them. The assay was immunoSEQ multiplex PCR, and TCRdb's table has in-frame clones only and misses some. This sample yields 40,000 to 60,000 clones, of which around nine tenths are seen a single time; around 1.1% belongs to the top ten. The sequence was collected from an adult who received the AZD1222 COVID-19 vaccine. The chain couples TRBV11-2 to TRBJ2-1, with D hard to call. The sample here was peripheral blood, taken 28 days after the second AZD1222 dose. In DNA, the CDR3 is TGTGCCAGCAGCTTAGTTTATAGTGAGCAGTTCTTC. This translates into CASSLVYSEQFF.